A single sample is the source of the 32 T cell receptor beta chains below, sequenced in a study of blood T cells in healthy people across ages. Primers used in a second PCR of about 6 to 11 cycles were a sample-barcoded 5' primer and a J-beta primer mix. Each CDR3 protein gets one entry after TCRdb re-called the 5' RACE reads with MiXCR. The table has 1.5 million or so distinct CDR3 sequences, 42% seen once; the top ten hold roughly 3.7%. The sample was blood. All receptors derive from a woman aged 18-29 years in good health.

The DNA of the CDR3 is TGTGCCAGCGGAAGCGGGGCCCTCTCTGGAAACACCATATATTTT. Translated, it gives CASGSGALSGNTIYF. The rearrangement links TRBV28 to TRBJ1-3; D may be TRBD1 (5 bases). Germline V lookup: CDR1 MDHEN, CDR2 SYDVKM. CDR3 length: 15 residues. The V end lost 8 bases, the J end lost 0 bases, and 14 bases lay between the germline ends.

The chain joins TRBV20-1 to TRBJ2-1; 8 nucleotides match TRBD1. Germline CDR1 reads DFQATT; CDR2 reads SNEGSKA (reference sequence). J was trimmed by 7 bases and V by 1 base; bases with no gene match: 9. The CDR3 loop spans 15 amino acids. In DNA form, the CDR3 reads TGCAGTGCTAGAGTTAAGAGGACAGGGATTAATGAGCAGTTCTTC. Translation gives CSARVKRTGINEQFF.

This clonotype showed up just once. CDR3 sequence: CASSQGTTSVGATDTQYF. In DNA form, the CDR3 reads TGTGCCAGCAGCCAAGGAACGACTAGTGTAGGGGCCACAGATACGCAGTATTTT. The V gene is TRBV4-2, the J gene TRBJ2-3; D is perhaps TRBD2 (6 bases). Trimming removed 1 base at V and 2 bases at J, with 19 bases between. The CDR3 length is 18 residues. Germline V gene data show CDR1 as LGHNA and CDR2 as YNFKEQ.

This clonotype was observed a handful of times. The chain uses TRBV10-3 and TRBJ1-4; D unclear. There are 13 residues in the CDR3. V dropped 6 bases and J dropped 7 bases, with 12 bases sitting between them. Looked up from germline, CDR1 is ENHRY and CDR2 is SYGVKD. DNA of the CDR3: TGTGCCATCAGCTACGTACAAGGTGAAAAACTGTTTTTT. Its protein product is CAISYVQGEKLFF.

This clonotype was counted a few times. The V gene is TRBV4-2, the J gene TRBJ2-1; 7 positions match TRBD1. This CDR3 region has 14 residues. The J segment lost 7 bases and the V segment lost 4 bases, leaving 7 bases of the junction unmatched. CDR1 LGHNA and CDR2 YNFKEQ come from the germline V gene. CDR3 residues: CASSRAGGSNEQFF. In nucleotides, the CDR3 is TGTGCCAGCAGCCGGGCAGGGGGTTCGAATGAGCAGTTCTTC.

The V gene is TRBV6-6, the J gene TRBJ1-4; the D is unclear. The V gene's germline CDR1 is MNHNY and CDR2 SVGAGI (reference sequence). The CDR3 sequence is 13 residues long. The ends were cut back, 10 bases at V and 4 bases at J, with 13 bases in the middle. The chain's CDR3 is CATRDSINEKLFF. CDR3 DNA sequence: TGTGCCACTAGGGATAGTATTAATGAAAAACTGTTTTTT.

This chain joins TRBV9 and TRBJ2-7; the D gene is possibly TRBD2 (6 bases). Trimming pared 0 bases from V and 0 bases from J, leaving 13 bases between. CDR1 and CDR2 (germline): SGDLS, YYNGEE. This CDR3 is 16 amino acids long. The CDR3 region has the DNA TGTGCCAGCAGCGTAGAGGCAGGAGGGGTCTCCTACGAGCAGTACTTC. It translates to CASSVEAGGVSYEQYF.

V is TRBV19 and J is TRBJ2-7; perhaps TRBD2 as D (6 bases). The CDR3 has 16 residues. Germline V gene sequence: CDR1 LNHDA, CDR2 SQIVND (reference sequence). Trimming removed 3 bases at V and 0 bases at J, with 15 bases between. The CDR3 here is CASSIRGTVSSYEQYF. The CDR3 DNA reads as TGTGCCAGTAGTATTCGGGGGACGGTGAGCTCCTACGAGCAGTACTTC.

The chain employs TRBV7-9 and TRBJ1-1; no clear D. Trimming pared 2 bases from V and 3 bases from J, leaving 13 bases between. This CDR3 region has 15 residues. Germline assignment: CDR1 SEHNR and CDR2 FQNEAQ (reference sequence). CDR3 in amino acids: CASSLLDLRDTEAFF. The CDR3 nucleotides are TGTGCCAGCAGCTTACTGGACCTGAGGGACACTGAAGCTTTCTTT.

Points on this clonotype: A much larger clone lies a single base off, so this may be a read error. The CDR3 region is CASSHSREASSYNEQYF. The CDR3 DNA is TGCGCCAGCAGCCATTCCAGGGAGGCAAGCTCCTACAATGAGCAGTACTTC. The chain couples TRBV4-3 to TRBJ2-1, with TRBD2 as a possible D gene (6 bases). TRBJ2-7 explains the end of the DNA better; the J call may be wrong. Germline CDR1 reads LGHNA; CDR2 reads YSLEER. The CDR3 is made up of 17 amino acids.

This clonotype has more than one count but fewer than ten. The V call is TRBV20-1, the J call TRBJ2-1; D gene uncertain. Germline V gene sequence: CDR1 DFQATT, CDR2 SNEGSKA (reference sequence). This CDR3 contains 14 residues. V lost 5 bases, J lost 1 base, and 12 bases lay in between. The CDR3 DNA sequence: TGCAGTGCTCGGGCGCGTTATTCCTACAATGAGCAGTTCTTC. This encodes CSARARYSYNEQFF.

This clonotype turned up a few times. Possible read error: a much larger clone is one base away. The chain employs TRBV20-1 and TRBJ2-5; 9 bases map to TRBD2. CDR3 length equals 14 residues. The germline CDR1 and CDR2 sequences are DFQATT and SNEGSKA (reference sequence). Trimming removed 3 bases from V and 6 bases from J; junction bases left unmatched: 8. CDR3 residues: CSASGSSGEKTQYF. CDR3 DNA sequence: TGCAGTGCTAGTGGGTCTAGCGGGGAGAAGACCCAGTACTTC.

V gene TRBV20-1 combines with J gene TRBJ2-5; 9 bases fit TRBD2. The ends lost 5 bases at V and 4 bases at J; junction bases unmatched: 8. Germline V gene lookup returns CDR1 DFQATT and CDR2 SNEGSKA (reference sequence). The CDR3 has 14 amino acids. For the CDR3, the DNA is TGCAGTGCTGATCTTAGCGGGAGAGGAGAGACCCAGTACTTC. Amino acids: CSADLSGRGETQYF.

V usage is TRBV12-3 or TRBV12-4 and J usage is TRBJ2-2; 11 nucleotides match TRBD2. Trimming cost V 7 bases and J 4 bases; bases outside gene matches: 8. The CDR3 runs to 16 residues. The CDR3: CASNIAGGIPTGELFF. The CDR3 bases are TGTGCCAGCAATATAGCGGGGGGGATTCCCACCGGGGAGCTGTTTTTT.

This clonotype was observed a handful of times. The rearrangement uses TRBV11-2 and TRBJ2-2; 7 bases are a match to TRBD2. V was clipped by 4 bases and J by 7 bases; unmatched bases: 6. The germline V gene encodes CDR1 SGHAT and CDR2 FQNNGV. The CDR3 consists of 14 residues. Here the CDR3 reads CASSSSGNVGELFF. CDR3 coding DNA: TGTGCCAGCAGCTCCAGCGGGAACGTCGGGGAGCTGTTTTTT.

This chain links TRBV7-2 with TRBJ1-2; D call uncertain. The CDR3 length is 16 residues. The germline V gene has CDR1 SGHTA and CDR2 FQGNSA. Trimming removed 1 base at V and 6 bases at J, with 18 bases between. CDR3 in DNA: TGTGCCAGCAGCTTAGTGGTCGGGGTTTGGAAGGATGGCTACACCTTC. Its translation: CASSLVVGVWKDGYTF.

About this clonotype: An end of the junction differs from the germline gene, which may be a read error. This chain connects TRBV6-2 or TRBV6-3 to TRBJ2-7; 8 bases map to TRBD1. CDR1 MNHEY and CDR2 SVGEGT come from the germline V gene. The CDR3 is 16 amino acids. CDR3 residues: CAGRPPGTGFAYEQYF. CDR3 DNA: TGTGCCGGCAGACCTCCGGGGACAGGTTTTGCCTACGAGCAGTACTTC.

The chain recombines TRBV12-3 or TRBV12-4 with TRBJ2-5, with D possibly matching TRBD1 (5 bases). The better agreement between TRBJ2-7 and the DNA end casts doubt on the J call. The CDR3 sequence is 13 residues long. The CDR3, as DNA: TGTGCCAGCAGTTTTGGCAGGGAATACGAGCAGTACTTC. Amino acid sequence: CASSFGREYEQYF.

The J gene is TRBJ2-7, the V gene TRBV28; D is ambiguous. In germline, CDR1 is MDHEN, CDR2 SYDVKM. The CDR3 consists of 14 residues. Between the trimmed V and J ends, which lost 5 bases and 4 bases, there was a span of 15 bases. The CDR3 region is CASSTQVPFYEQYF. CDR3 in DNA: TGTGCCAGCAGTACCCAGGTCCCCTTTTACGAGCAGTACTTC.

In regard to this clonotype: One end of the junction varies from germline; a read error may be responsible. This rearrangement joins TRBV6-5 to TRBJ2-5; the D is unclear. Germline CDR1 reads MNHEY; CDR2 reads SVGAGI. The CDR3 spans 13 residues. CDR3 in DNA: TGTGCCGGCAGTTATGTGCCCCAAGAGACCCAGTACTTC. It specifies CAGSYVPQETQYF.

The V gene is TRBV28, the J gene TRBJ2-2; the D gene is possibly TRBD1 (7 bases). The CDR3 length is 14 residues. CDR1 is MDHEN, CDR2 SYDVKM, per germline. Trimming shortened V by 3 bases and J by 13 bases, and 18 bases separated the two germline ends. CDR3 in DNA: TGTGCCAGCAGTTTGGCGGGACAGCGAATCGTGCTGTTTTTT. This translates into CASSLAGQRIVLFF.

This clonotype appeared once. The chain recombines TRBV4-3 with TRBJ2-7, with no clear D. The CDR3 extends over 14 amino acids. The germline V gene encodes CDR1 LGHNA and CDR2 YSLEER. Trimming took 0 bases from V and 6 from J, leaving 12 bases between them. CDR3 coding DNA: TGCGCCAGCAGCCAAGATTGGACCTCCAGCGAGCAGTACTTC. Encoded protein: CASSQDWTSSEQYF.

This clonotype was picked up a small number of times. The genes are TRBV10-3 and TRBJ1-6, with a possible D match to TRBD1 (6 bases). Germline loops: CDR1 ENHRY, CDR2 SYGVKD. The CDR3 spans 13 residues. Between the trimmed V and J ends, which lost 9 bases and 7 bases, there was a span of 13 bases. The CDR3 DNA sequence: TGTGCCATTTCCAGGGGAATCAATTCACCCCTCCACTTT. Translation gives CAISRGINSPLHF.

CDR3 nucleotides: TGTGCCAGCAGCGTAGATCGGCTAGCGGGATACACAGATACGCAGTATTTT. Its translation is CASSVDRLAGYTDTQYF. V is TRBV9 and J is TRBJ2-3, with 9 bases fitting TRBD2. The junction had 7 bases not matched to a gene; V was cut back by 0 bases and J by 2 bases. CDR1 and CDR2 (germline): SGDLS, YYNGEE. CDR3 length: 17 residues.

This clonotype appeared a few times. V usage is TRBV20-1 and J usage is TRBJ1-5; D may be TRBD1 (6 bases). The CDR3 contains 14 residues. CDR1 and CDR2 from the germline V gene are DFQATT and SNEGSKA (reference sequence). The V end lost 4 bases, the J end lost 8 bases, and 18 bases lay between the germline ends. The CDR3: CSATTGALREPQHF. The CDR3 DNA reads TGCAGTGCTACGACAGGAGCGCTTAGGGAGCCCCAGCATTTT.

The rearrangement links TRBV29-1 to TRBJ2-7; D gene ambiguous. Germline lookup yields CDR1 SQVTM and CDR2 ANQGSEA. Trimming shortened V by 2 bases and J by 2 bases, and 4 bases separated the two germline ends. This CDR3 has 11 amino acids. In DNA form, the CDR3 reads TGCAGCGTTGAAAGTCCCTACGAGCAGTACTTC. This sequence encodes CSVESPYEQYF.

The genes are TRBV12-3 or TRBV12-4 and TRBJ1-5, with 8 nucleotides matching TRBD1. With 5 bases clipped from V and 0 bases from J, the junction kept 6 bases outside the gene matches. The CDR3 runs to 16 residues. The CDR3 nucleotides read TGTGCCAGCAGTACCCCAGGGGGCCTTAGCAATCAGCCCCAGCATTTT. Translated: CASSTPGGLSNQPQHF.

This clonotype was recorded at least ten times. V gene TRBV13 combines with J gene TRBJ2-5, with D tentatively TRBD2 (6 bases). V was trimmed by 5 bases and J by 0 bases, leaving 16 bases between them. Looked up from germline, CDR1 is PRHDT and CDR2 is FYEKMQ (reference sequence). The CDR3 runs to 16 residues. CDR3 region: CASSPTPRDYQETQYF. The CDR3 DNA is TGTGCCAGCAGCCCCACCCCCCGGGACTACCAAGAGACCCAGTACTTC.

This clonotype was detected many times. The chain couples TRBV25-1 to TRBJ1-2; D is uncertain. Trimming stripped 4 bases from V and 8 bases from J, with 20 bases between. The CDR3 totals 15 residues. Germline loops: CDR1 MGHDK, CDR2 SYGVNS. This CDR3 reads CASSGAEGIGSGYTF. The DNA for the CDR3 is TGTGCCAGCAGTGGGGCGGAGGGAATAGGAAGCGGCTACACCTTC.

This clonotype was counted a few times. This chain joins TRBV12-3 or TRBV12-4 and TRBJ1-5; D is unclear. The CDR3 covers 13 residues. V was clipped by 3 bases and J by 4 bases, with 7 bases between them. CDR3 sequence: CASSFFGNQPQHF. The CDR3 coding sequence is TGTGCCAGCAGTTTTTTCGGGAATCAGCCCCAGCATTTT.

This clonotype has a handful of counts. J is TRBJ2-3 and V is TRBV6-1; D not certain. The CDR3 is 15 residues long. Germline CDR1 MNHNS, CDR2 SASEGT. V was trimmed by 5 bases and J by 7 bases, leaving 19 bases between them. Written as DNA, the CDR3 is TGTGCCAGCAGTCCCGCCGACTCTCGGACCAATACGCAGTATTTT. Translating gives CASSPADSRTNTQYF.

With regard to this clonotype: This may be a read error: a much more frequent sequence differs by one nucleotide. The chain couples TRBV10-3 to TRBJ2-5; D call uncertain. There are 14 residues in the CDR3. CDR1 and CDR2 (germline): ENHRY, SYGVKD. CDR3 nucleotides: TGTGCCATCGGTTCCAGCTACGCCCAAGAGACCCGGTACTTC. It codes for CAIGSSYAQETRYF.